The rows below give T cell receptor beta chains drawn from one sample of a study of cytomegalovirus exposure and HLA in healthy donors. Clones were sequenced by immunoSEQ multiplex PCR, and TCRdb holds only the in-frame ones, with some missing. This table holds roughly 180,000 clones, roughly 80% found once. Sequencing input: PBMCs. The receptors were gathered from a woman between 18 and 29 years old in good health and CMV-seronegative. CDR3s include the opening cysteine and the closing phenylalanine or tryptophan. D genes are given only for firm matches. Size values are once, few and many counts, or a class for expanded clones, and some rows have none.

size,D,J,V,CDR3,DNA
-,-,TRBJ1-5,TRBV28,CASSSQITVLNQPQHF,TGTGCCAGCAGTTCCCAGATCACAGTCTTGAATCAGCCCCAGCATTTT
once,-,TRBJ2-3,TRBV6-1,CASSLSRGDTQYF,TGTGCCTCAAGTCTGTCGAGAGGTGATACGCAGTATTTT
-,-,TRBJ1-4,TRBV10-2,CASRQANEKLFF,TGCGCCAGTCGACAAGCTAATGAAAAACTGTTTTTT
once,-,TRBJ1-2,TRBV27,CASSPRRESGRYGYTF,TGTGCCAGCAGCCCCCGCAGGGAAAGTGGCCGCTATGGCTACACCTTC
-,-,TRBJ1-4,TRBV7-9,CASSRAGTINEKLFF,TGTGCCAGCAGCCGCGCGGGGACCATAAATGAAAAACTGTTTTTT
-,-,TRBJ2-7,TRBV18,CASSPPTGSYEQYF,TGTGCCAGCTCACCCCCGACTGGATCCTACGAGCAGTACTTC
once,-,TRBJ2-7,TRBV28,CASSSRSGGNEQYF,TGTGCCAGCAGCTCAAGGTCAGGCGGGAACGAGCAGTACTTC
-,TRBD1,TRBJ2-7,TRBV23-1,CASSQRGQLGYEQYF,TGCGCCAGCAGTCAAAGGGGACAGCTGGGCTACGAGCAGTACTTC
-,-,TRBJ1-4,TRBV5-6,CASSLVDRVNEKLFF,TGTGCCAGCAGCTTGGTGGACAGAGTCAATGAAAAACTGTTTTTT
-,TRBD1,TRBJ1-2,TRBV4-1,CASSYGGTENYGYTF,TGCGCCAGCAGCTATGGAGGGACAGAAAACTATGGCTACACCTTC
-,-,TRBJ2-2,TRBV9,CASSLRLGGGGGTGELFF,TGTGCCAGCAGCCTACGACTAGGGGGGGGAGGTGGCACCGGGGAGCTGTTTTTT
-,-,TRBJ2-7,TRBV7-3,CASSLSQGPYEQYF,TGTGCCAGCAGCTTAAGTCAGGGGCCCTACGAGCAGTACTTC
-,TRBD2,TRBJ2-7,TRBV28,CASRVAGGQSYEQYF,TGTGCCAGCAGAGTAGCGGGAGGTCAGTCCTACGAGCAGTACTTC
-,-,TRBJ1-2,TRBV9,CASSARRGEGNYGYTF,TGTGCCAGCAGCGCAAGAAGAGGGGAGGGTAACTATGGCTACACCTTC
-,-,TRBJ2-7,TRBV5-1,CASTVSGGTYEQYF,TGCGCCAGCACTGTTTCAGGGGGGACCTACGAGCAGTACTTC
-,-,TRBJ2-7,TRBV6-5,CASSYSPGFQYEQYF,TGTGCCAGCAGTTACTCGCCAGGGTTTCAGTACGAGCAGTACTTC
-,-,TRBJ2-5,TRBV10-3,CAISESLGEETQYF,TGTGCCATCAGTGAGTCGCTAGGAGAAGAGACCCAGTACTTC
-,TRBD2,TRBJ2-7,TRBV18,CASSPAGGFTEQYF,TGTGCCAGCTCACCGGCGGGAGGATTCACCGAGCAGTACTTC
-,-,TRBJ1-4,TRBV21-1,CASSSRQGHEKLFF,TGTGCTAGCAGCTCCCGACAGGGCCATGAAAAACTGTTTTTT
-,TRBD2,TRBJ2-1,TRBV10-3,CAISLFGTSEDEQFF,TGTGCCATCAGTCTTTTCGGGACTAGCGAAGATGAGCAGTTCTTC
-,TRBD2,TRBJ2-1,TRBV7-8,CASSSKIAGGVSNEQFF,TGTGCCAGCAGCTCCAAAATAGCGGGAGGAGTGTCTAATGAGCAGTTCTTC
once,-,TRBJ1-1,TRBV28,CASRAGNTEAFF,TGTGCCAGCAGGGCTGGGAACACTGAAGCTTTCTTT
-,-,TRBJ1-3,TRBV27,CASSDAAGSGNPIYF,TGTGCCAGCAGTGACGCAGCGGGGTCTGGGAACCCCATATATTTT
once,-,TRBJ1-5,TRBV6-6,CASGGNQPQHF,TGTGCCAGCGGCGGGAATCAGCCCCAGCATTTT
-,TRBD2,TRBJ2-2,TRBV7-9,CASSLTWGTKAGELFF,TGTGCCAGCAGCCTAACCTGGGGGACTAAGGCCGGGGAGCTGTTTTTT
-,TRBD2,TRBJ2-7,TRBV4-1,CASSQAPGGWGREQYF,TGCGCCAGCAGCCAAGCCCCGGGGGGGTGGGGCCGGGAGCAGTACTTC
-,-,TRBJ2-2,TRBV7-9,CASSPPGHLTGELFF,TGTGCCAGCAGCCCACCGGGACATCTCACCGGGGAGCTGTTTTTT
-,-,TRBJ2-3,TRBV7-8,CASRSTRPTFTDTQYF,TGTGCCAGTAGGAGTACTAGACCAACCTTTACAGATACGCAGTATTTT
-,TRBD2,TRBJ2-1,TRBV19,CASSLRLAGEFKNEQFF,TGTGCCAGTAGCCTCCGACTAGCGGGAGAGTTTAAGAATGAGCAGTTCTTC
-,TRBD2,TRBJ2-7,TRBV5-6,CASSLFLAGGPYEQYF,TGTGCCAGCAGCTTATTTCTAGCGGGAGGGCCCTACGAGCAGTACTTC